The 19 T cell receptor beta chains in this list originate from one sample, sequenced in a study of T cell repertoires in cytomegalovirus infection. TCRdb re-analysed the reads in MiXCR, keeping a single row per CDR3 protein. The profile shows tens of thousands of distinct CDR3 sequences, more than 20% of them singletons. Antigens of these TCRs are unknown. Sequencing input: PBMCs, sequenced either directly or after in vitro stimulation (not recorded which). The receptors come from a human donor in good health (CMV status not recorded). Some clones in this sample may be carry-over from other donors' samples.

The chain couples TRBV28 to TRBJ2-3; unclear D gene. Between the trimmed V and J ends, which lost 7 bases and 6 bases, there was a span of 11 bases. There are 12 residues in the CDR3. Per germline, CDR1 MDHEN and CDR2 SYDVKM. The CDR3 bases are TGTGCCAGCACCAACGACCGGGATACGCAGTATTTT. It yields the protein CASTNDRDTQYF.

This chain links TRBV9 with TRBJ2-1; 8 bases map to TRBD1. The CDR3 consists of 15 residues. The V segment lost 3 bases and the J segment 1 base; nucleotides outside the gene matches: 3. Germline V gene data show CDR1 as SGDLS and CDR2 as YYNGEE. CDR3 in amino acids: CASSETGGSYNEQFF. CDR3 nucleotide sequence: TGTGCCAGCAGCGAAACAGGGGGATCCTACAATGAGCAGTTCTTC.

Only a few counts were recorded for this clonotype. The CDR3 loop is CASSEYLSNQPQHF. Written as DNA, the CDR3 is TGTGCCAGCAGTGAATATTTGAGCAATCAGCCCCAGCATTTT. The gene calls are TRBV25-1 and TRBJ1-5; D unresolved. Germline V CDR1 and CDR2: MGHDK, SYGVNS. This CDR3 spans 14 amino acids. V was shortened by 0 bases and J by 1 base, with 4 bases between the two germline ends.

The table lists this clonotype with many counts. The chain carries TRBV7-2 and TRBJ2-5; D might be TRBD2 (7 bases). CDR1 and CDR2 from the germline V gene are SGHTA and FQGNSA. This CDR3 is 16 amino acids long. The V and J ends lost 4 bases and 5 bases respectively, with 20 bases between them. The CDR3 spells CASSSAVGGRLETQYF. CDR3 nucleotide sequence: TGTGCCAGCAGCTCCGCCGTGGGGGGGCGCTTGGAGACCCAGTACTTC.

The table lists this clonotype with a few counts. The chain joins TRBV5-1 to TRBJ1-6; D ambiguous. Germline V gives CDR1 SGHRS, CDR2 YFSETQ. The V and J ends lost 1 base and 4 bases respectively, with 15 bases between them. This CDR3 contains 17 residues. As DNA, the CDR3 is TGCGCCAGCAGCTTGTACGGTCGGGAAAGTTATAATTCACCCCTCCACTTT. It encodes CASSLYGRESYNSPLHF.

This clonotype came up many times. The chain joins TRBV7-2 to TRBJ2-3, with 8 bases aligning to TRBD2. V dropped 1 base and J dropped 3; count of bases not matched to a gene: 6. Germline loops: CDR1 SGHTA, CDR2 FQGNSA. The CDR3 spans 16 residues. The CDR3 DNA follows: TGTGCCAGCAGCTTAGGATCGGCGGGAGGAACAGATACGCAGTATTTT. The encoded protein is CASSLGSAGGTDTQYF.

This clonotype was observed a handful of times. This rearrangement joins TRBV11-2 to TRBJ2-1, with D unclear. Germline CDR1 SGHAT, CDR2 FQNNGV. The CDR3 runs 11 residues. V was cut by 4 bases and J by 9 bases, with 7 bases left in between. In DNA, the CDR3 is TGTGCCAGCAGCTCTCCCACTGAGCAGTTCTTC. The encoded protein is CASSSPTEQFF.

This clonotype came up many times. The chain uses TRBV7-2 and TRBJ2-3, with 11 bases lining up with TRBD2. The CDR3 consists of 14 residues. CDR1 is SGHTA and CDR2 is FQGNSA in the germline V gene. V gave up 3 bases and J gave up 5 bases; unmatched junction bases: 1. CDR3 coding DNA: TGTGCCAGCAGCTTCGGGACTAGCGGAGATACGCAGTATTTT. It is translated as CASSFGTSGDTQYF. The full variable domain, its missing parts supplied by reference TRBV7-2 and TRBJ2-3, is GAGVSQSPSNKVTEKGKDVELRCDPISGHTALYWYRQSLGQGLEFLIYFQGNSAPDKSGLPSDRFSAERTGGSVSTLTIQRTQQEDSAVYLCASSFGTSGDTQYFGPGTRLTVL.

This clonotype was observed many times. This CDR3 fails to terminate in the conserved phenylalanine or tryptophan, so it likely reflects a read error. The DNA is omitted, as the CDR3 cannot be located on it reliably, and the CDR3 follows TCRdb's listing. The chain recombines TRBV7-9 with TRBJ1-3. Germline loops: CDR1 SEHNR, CDR2 FQNEAQ (reference sequence). 11 amino acids form the CDR3, both terminal residues included. This CDR3 is CASSPTGILAV.

Written as DNA, the CDR3 is TGTGCCAACACCCTCCGGGGGTACAATGAGCAGTTCTTC. Its translation is CANTLRGYNEQFF. The V call is TRBV28, the J call TRBJ2-1; D may be TRBD2 (6 bases). V gave up 10 bases and J gave up 4 bases, with 14 bases separating them. CDR3 length: 13 residues. In germline, CDR1 is MDHEN, CDR2 SYDVKM.

This clonotype was recorded a few times. V and J are TRBV4-2 and TRBJ1-2, with 8 bases matching TRBD1. The junction had 3 bases not matched to a gene; V was cut back by 3 bases and J by 0 bases. This CDR3 is built from 15 residues. Germline V lookup: CDR1 LGHNA, CDR2 YNFKEQ. CDR3 amino acids: CASSQGQAPNYGYTF. CDR3 bases: TGTGCCAGCAGCCAGGGACAGGCCCCTAACTATGGCTACACCTTC.

This chain connects TRBV3-1 to TRBJ2-1, with 7 nucleotides matching TRBD1. The CDR3 length is 16 residues. With 1 base clipped from V and 6 bases from J, the junction kept 9 bases outside the gene matches. CDR1 LGHDT and CDR2 YNNKEL come from the germline V gene (reference sequence). This CDR3 is CASSQVEGAQGNEQFF. DNA of the CDR3: TGTGCCAGCAGCCAAGTAGAGGGGGCGCAGGGCAATGAGCAGTTCTTC.

CDR3 nucleotide sequence: TGTGCCAGCAGCGCAGACCCGGGACGGGGCCAAGAGACCCAGTACTTC. Protein: CASSADPGRGQETQYF. The chain recombines TRBV5-4 with TRBJ2-5; D tentatively reads TRBD1 or TRBD2 (5 bases each). CDR1 and CDR2 (germline): SGHNT, YYREEE (reference sequence). The CDR3 extends over 16 amino acids. V was trimmed by 4 bases and J by 1 base, leaving 17 bases between them.

This clonotype was seen ten or more times. One end of the junction varies from germline; a read error may be responsible. The chain uses TRBV7-9 and TRBJ2-7; either TRBD1 or TRBD2 may fit D (5 bases each). The CDR3 covers 11 residues. Germline-derived CDR1 and CDR2 are SEHNR and FQNEAQ (reference sequence). The CDR3 nucleotides are TGTGCCAGCAGCTTAGACGGGGACGCCCAATTC. Amino acid sequence: CASSLDGDAQF. Together with reference TRBV7-9 and TRBJ2-7, the CDR3 gives the full variable domain: DTGVSQNPRHKITKRGQNVTFRCDPISEHNRLYWYRQTLGQGPEFLTYFQNEAQLEKSRLLSDRFSAERPKGSFSTLEIQRTEQGDSAMYLCASSLDGDAQFGPGTRLTVT.

This clonotype was recorded many times. The rearrangement joins TRBV7-2 to TRBJ1-1; D gene ambiguous. The CDR3 totals 13 residues. Germline CDR1 and CDR2: SGHTA and FQGNSA. Trimming took 1 base from V and 5 from J, leaving 8 bases between them. CDR3 amino acids: CASSLVPETEAFF. The CDR3 bases are TGTGCCAGCAGCTTAGTTCCGGAGACTGAAGCTTTCTTT. The variable domain in full, completed from reference TRBV7-2 and TRBJ1-1, reads GAGVSQSPSNKVTEKGKDVELRCDPISGHTALYWYRQSLGQGLEFLIYFQGNSAPDKSGLPSDRFSAERTGGSVSTLTIQRTQQEDSAVYLCASSLVPETEAFFGQGTRLTVV.

V and J are TRBV12-3 or TRBV12-4 and TRBJ1-1, with a tentative D call TRBD1 (5 bases). Trimming left V 5 bases short and J 0 bases short, with 10 bases between. The CDR3 runs 14 residues. The CDR3 reads CASSSNRMNTEAFF. Written as DNA, the CDR3 is TGTGCCAGCAGTAGTAACAGGATGAACACTGAAGCTTTCTTT.

The table lists this clonotype with many counts. The CDR3 region is CASSPSRRVEQYF. CDR3 DNA sequence: TGTGCCAGCTCACCAAGCAGGCGGGTCGAGCAGTACTTC. The rearrangement uses TRBV18 and TRBJ2-7; D perhaps matches TRBD2 (5 bases). The CDR3 sequence is 13 residues long. From germline, CDR1 is KGHSH and CDR2 LQKENI. The ends were cut back, 2 bases at V and 6 bases at J, with 11 bases in the middle. The full variable domain, in which reference TRBV18 and TRBJ2-7 provide the parts outside the CDR3, is NAGVMQNPRHLVRRRGQEARLRCSPMKGHSHVYWYRQLPEEGLKFMVYLQKENIIDESGMPKERFSAEFPKEGPSILRIQQVVRGDSAAYFCASSPSRRVEQYFGPGTRLTVT.

The genes are TRBV2 and TRBJ2-1; 12 nucleotides agree with TRBD1. Trimming cost V 6 bases and J 8 bases; bases outside gene matches: 2. The CDR3 has 13 amino acids. CDR1 and CDR2 from the germline V gene are SNHLY and FYNNEI. The CDR3 is CASRGTGGDEQFF. For the CDR3, the DNA is TGTGCCAGCAGGGGGACAGGGGGCGATGAGCAGTTCTTC.

The V and J genes are TRBV6-5 and TRBJ1-1; D uncertain. With 0 bases removed from V and 3 bases from J, the gap between germline ends came to 11 bases. Germline lookup yields CDR1 MNHEY and CDR2 SVGAGI. The CDR3 contains 15 residues. The CDR3 spells CASSYSRKRDTEAFF. In DNA form, the CDR3 reads TGTGCCAGCAGTTACTCGAGGAAAAGGGACACTGAAGCTTTCTTT.